Sequencing of this T cell receptor (beta chain) was carried out in a study of cytomegalovirus exposure and HLA in healthy donors. About this clone: Antigen unknown.

In the PCR, 60 Vbeta and 13 Jbeta primers were used. The data were produced by immunoSEQ multiplex PCR, yet TCRdb's version contains in-frame clones alone and is incomplete. Altogether nearly 200,000 clones are present, 60% to 80% being singletons, with the ten largest covering 2.1%. Germline lookup yields CDR1 MNHNY and CDR2 SVGAGI (reference sequence). Trimming took 8 bases from V and 7 from J; bases not matched to a gene: 8. There are 13 residues in the CDR3. General study findings and limits: The availability of immune exposure information extended only to CMV serostatus. A few V segments could not be told apart, such as TRBV6-2 and TRBV6-3, and were left out. In a later analysis, TCR association rates varied by HLA locus: DRB1 most, HLA-C fewest.

The specimen sequenced was PBMCs. This sequence was found in a woman younger than 45 in good health and CMV-seropositive. The chain carries TRBV6-6 and TRBJ1-5; TRBD1 matches 7 bases. The DNA for the CDR3 is TGTGCCAGCGTTTTACAGGGGTCCCAGCCCCAGCATTTT. This encodes CASVLQGSQPQHF.